One sample yielded the 12 T cell receptor beta chains listed below, sequenced in a study of CD8+CD57+ T cells in acquired aplastic anemia. Study-level findings and limits: Patient-derived CD8+CD57+ populations exhibited diminished diversity relative to total CD4+ and CD8+ pools.

These receptors have no identified antigens. The study profiled TCR beta VDJ and CDR3 using genomic DNA as template. TCRdb re-analysed the reads in MiXCR, keeping a single row per CDR3 protein. The sample shows approximately 21,000 distinct CDR3 sequences, almost 40% of them seen only once. Before being chosen for sequencing, patients had shown CD8+CD57+ cell expansion by flow cytometry. Material: CD8+CD57+ T cells sorted from PBMCs. Subset: bead-enriched CD8+CD57+ effector memory T cells from SAA patients. The receptors were gathered from a human donor with aplastic anemia.

The chain joins TRBV9 to TRBJ2-7, with TRBD1 matching over 7 bases. Germline trimming cut 0 bases from V and 5 bases from J; bases unmatched to any gene: 8. The germline gives CDR1 SGDLS, CDR2 YYNGEE. This CDR3 has 15 residues. CDR3 nucleotides: TGTGCCAGCAGCGTAGGACAGGGACCAGGTAACGAGCAGTACTTC. It yields the protein CASSVGQGPGNEQYF.

The J gene is TRBJ1-2, the V gene TRBV12-3 or TRBV12-4; 7 nucleotides agree with TRBD1. V was clipped by 4 bases and J by 2 bases; unmatched bases: 7. The CDR3 runs 15 residues. CDR3 protein: CASSSSGQANYGYTF. The CDR3 nucleotides read TGTGCCAGCAGTTCCTCCGGACAGGCGAACTATGGCTACACCTTC.

The sample holds a few counts of this clonotype. J is TRBJ1-5 and V is TRBV7-9; possibly TRBD1 for D (5 bases). This CDR3 is built from 16 residues. CDR1 and CDR2 (germline): SEHNR, FQNEAQ (reference sequence). V gave up 5 bases and J gave up 1 base, with 15 bases separating them. The CDR3 here is CASSPLIGTSNQPQHF. The CDR3 DNA follows: TGTGCCAGCAGCCCCCTGATCGGGACGAGCAATCAGCCCCAGCATTTT.

This rearrangement joins TRBV25-1 to TRBJ1-1; D is ambiguous. Between the trimmed V and J ends, which lost 4 bases and 0 bases, there was a span of 6 bases. The CDR3 runs to 13 residues. The V gene's germline CDR1 is MGHDK and CDR2 SYGVNS. CDR3 protein: CASSVGMNTEAFF. The CDR3 DNA sequence: TGTGCCAGCAGTGTCGGGATGAACACTGAAGCTTTCTTT.

The chain links TRBV5-1 to TRBJ2-5; 8 nucleotides line up with TRBD1. Germline assignment: CDR1 SGHRS and CDR2 YFSETQ. Losses at the gene ends were 0 bases for V and 4 bases for J; bases not matched to a gene: 5. This CDR3 is 15 amino acids long. CDR3 in DNA: TGCGCCAGCAGCTTGGGGACAGGGAGTGGAGAGACCCAGTACTTC. This translates into CASSLGTGSGETQYF. Full variable domain (missing parts from reference TRBV5-1 and TRBJ2-5): KAGVTQTPRYLIKTRGQQVTLSCSPISGHRSVSWYQQTPGQGLQFLFEYFSETQRNKGNFPGRFSGRQFSNSRSEMNVSTLELGDSALYLCASSLGTGSGETQYFGPGTRLLVL.

In this sample, this clonotype turned up a few times. This chain links TRBV5-4 with TRBJ2-5; TRBD1 aligns across 8 bases. CDR3 length: 16 amino acids. CDR1 SGHNT and CDR2 YYREEE come from the germline V gene (reference sequence). The V gene end was trimmed by 2 bases and the J gene end by 0 bases; junction bases not matched to a gene: 6. The CDR3 reads CASSFDRGGNQETQYF. The CDR3, as DNA: TGTGCCAGCAGCTTCGACAGGGGAGGTAACCAAGAGACCCAGTACTTC.

Worth noting for this clonotype: An end of the junction differs from the germline gene, which may be a read error. The chain uses TRBV7-8 and TRBJ2-2; 14 bases line up with TRBD2. The CDR3 runs 18 residues. The germline V gene encodes CDR1 SGHVS and CDR2 FQNEAQ. DNA for the CDR3: TGTGGCAGCAGCTTAACACCGGGACTAGCGGGAGAAACCGGGGAGCTGTTTTTT. It specifies CGSSLTPGLAGETGELFF.

This clonotype was seen only a few times. The chain employs TRBV10-3 and TRBJ1-1; no definite D call. V shed 6 bases and J shed 0 bases, with 11 bases lying between them. Germline V gene sequence: CDR1 ENHRY, CDR2 SYGVKD. The CDR3 is made up of 14 amino acids. The DNA of the CDR3 is TGTGCCATCAGGGGTCCCGCCCTGAACACTGAAGCTTTCTTT. As protein: CAIRGPALNTEAFF.

The chain has TRBV7-2 and TRBJ2-4; a possible D gene is TRBD2 (5 bases). Germline V lookup: CDR1 SGHTA, CDR2 FQGNSA. The CDR3 length is 14 residues. V lost 4 bases and J 1 base, leaving 8 bases between the germline ends. The CDR3 nucleotides are TGTGCCAGCAGCTCTCAGCGGGCCAAAAACATTCAGTACTTC. Translated: CASSSQRAKNIQYF.

This clonotype was detected many times. The chain joins TRBV19 to TRBJ2-3, with D uncertain. CDR1 is LNHDA and CDR2 is SQIVND in the germline V gene (reference sequence). Trimming pared 3 bases from V and 6 bases from J, leaving 7 bases between. This CDR3 comprises 12 residues. The CDR3 region is CASSIIGDTQYF. The CDR3 DNA sequence: TGTGCCAGTAGTATTATAGGGGATACGCAGTATTTT.

This clonotype was observed many times. The CDR3 nucleotides are TGCGCCAGCAGCCCGGGACTAGCGGCCCTATCCTACAATGAGCAGTTCTTC. It translates to CASSPGLAALSYNEQFF. The chain is built from TRBV4-1 and TRBJ2-1; 11 bases map to TRBD2. Germline assignment: CDR1 MGHRA and CDR2 YSYEKL. Trimming removed 4 bases from V and 1 base from J; junction bases left unmatched: 6. CDR3 length: 17 amino acids.

The chain employs TRBV15 and TRBJ2-7; TRBD1 aligns across 8 bases. After removal of 0 bases from V and 3 bases from J, the junction contained 4 bases not matched to a gene. The CDR3 is 15 residues long. Germline V CDR1 and CDR2: LNHNV, YYDKDF (reference sequence). As DNA, the CDR3 is TGTGCCACCAGCAGAGAGACAGGGGCCAACTACGAGCAGTACTTC. It translates to CATSRETGANYEQYF.